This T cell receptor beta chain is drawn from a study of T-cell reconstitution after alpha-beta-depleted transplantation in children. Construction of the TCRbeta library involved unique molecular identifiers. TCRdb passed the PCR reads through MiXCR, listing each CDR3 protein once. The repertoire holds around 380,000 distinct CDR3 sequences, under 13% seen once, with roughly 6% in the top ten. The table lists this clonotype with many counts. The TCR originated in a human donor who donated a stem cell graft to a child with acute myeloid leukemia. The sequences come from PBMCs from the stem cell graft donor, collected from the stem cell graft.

CDR3 bases: TGTGCCAGCAGTAAAGGGGGTAGCGGCTACGAGCAGTACTTC. The encoded protein is CASSKGGSGYEQYF. The chain uses TRBV7-3 and TRBJ2-7; possibly TRBD1 or TRBD2 for D (6 bases each). V was trimmed by 6 bases and J by 3 bases, leaving 15 bases between them. The CDR3 spans 14 residues. Germline values: CDR1 SGHTA, CDR2 FQGTGA.